This TCR beta chain is from a study of T cells after posttransplantation cyclophosphamide (dated by TCRdb to the mid-2010s). Regarding the study in general: Using TRB sequencing, the study followed how the T cell repertoire rebuilt after myeloablative bone marrow transplantation with posttransplantation cyclophosphamide given as GVHD prophylaxis. Samples from 35 PTCy-treated patients and some 16 related bone marrow donors of those patients were subjected to antigen receptor sequencing. Blood from every one of the 30 to 40 PTCy patients who had 1-year posttransplant specimens underwent TRB sequencing. In 3 patients, up to roughly 3 additional blood samples taken between 2 and 5.2 years after transplant also underwent TRB sequencing, as did pretransplant blood from a handful of patients. Because TRA and TRB clonality correlated tightly in several samples, later TCR analyses were limited to TRB. Public TRB sequences were checked against a database of over 3,500 sequences associated with responses to pathogens, tumor antigens, self-antigens and alloantigens. Paper-wide results and their limitations: Across fewer than 50 patients, TRB clonality was highly associated with recipient CMV seropositivity and CMV reactivation, and diversity in PTCy patients was similar to diversity in CNI/methotrexate controls. Donor-recipient similarity was low at 1-2 months but rose over the first year, and later blood repertoires were often dominated by donor CD8+ memory clones. The TRB repertoires of T cells infiltrating skin or GI tract showed only limited overlap with the TRB repertoires of T cells in blood.

This clone was counted at least ten times. Its antigen specificity is not known. No base quality information exists; no much larger clone differs at one position. On the day of marrow donation, related bone marrow donors gave peripheral blood samples. Mononuclear cells from peripheral blood and bone marrow were separated by Ficoll-Hypaque density centrifugation and then cryopreserved. Genomic DNA was the input for TRB sequencing, which was run either with the immunoSEQ assay at survey resolution or with the hsTCRB kit. As for the original processing: The immunoSEQ software was used for initial read processing, and the LymphoSeq R package was used for repertoire analyses. Clonality was computed as 1 minus normalized Shannon entropy; Gini coefficient was also calculated for each TRB dataset. Phenotypes of unsorted samples were inferred by mapping TRB sequences from sorted subsets of the recipient or donor onto the same recipient's unsorted samples. The source is immuneACCESS, and TCRdb retained only in-frame sequences with V and J called. Part of the clones is not carried over; for the studies checked, unresolved V genes explain less than half of this, and the remainder is unexplained. The V and J calls and clone size come from that table; D and trimming were worked out from the DNA. With fewer than 40,000 clones recorded, this sample contains no clone counted only once. The top ten clonotypes cover around 4.5% of the sample.

The TCR originated in a woman in her 50s in good health and a related stem cell transplant donor. Sequencing was done on a sample of PBMCs.

Here the CDR3 is given as CASSTGGSVKETQYF. The sequenced DNA: TGTGCCAGCAGTACAGGGGGATCGGTTAAGGAGACCCAGTACTTC. Recombination linked TRBV7-2 to TRBJ2-5; TRBD1 lines up with 8 middle nucleotides. Trimming removed 6 bases from V and 5 bases from J; the gene matches leave 11 bases unexplained. Reading from cysteine to phenylalanine, the CDR3 counts 15 amino acids. CDR3 DNA only is kept here, 45 bases in frame from base 1. CDR1 SGHTA and CDR2 FQGNSA were looked up in the germline V gene.